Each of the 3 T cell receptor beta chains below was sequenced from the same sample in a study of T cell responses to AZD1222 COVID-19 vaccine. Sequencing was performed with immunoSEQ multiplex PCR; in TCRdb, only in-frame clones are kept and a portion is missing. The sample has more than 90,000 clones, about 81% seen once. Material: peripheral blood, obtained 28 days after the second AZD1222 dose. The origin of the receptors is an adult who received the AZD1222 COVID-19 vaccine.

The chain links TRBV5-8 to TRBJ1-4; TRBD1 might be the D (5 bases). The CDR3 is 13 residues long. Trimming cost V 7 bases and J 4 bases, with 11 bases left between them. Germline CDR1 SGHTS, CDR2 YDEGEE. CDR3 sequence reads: CASRDSDNEKLFF. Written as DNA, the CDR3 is TGTGCCAGCCGGGACTCCGATAATGAAAAACTGTTTTTT. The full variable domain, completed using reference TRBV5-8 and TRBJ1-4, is EAGVTQSPTHLIKTRGQQATLRCSPISGHTSVYWYQQALGLGLQFLLWYDEGEERNRGNFPPRFSGRQFPNYSSELNVNALELEDSALYLCASRDSDNEKLFFGSGTQLSVL.

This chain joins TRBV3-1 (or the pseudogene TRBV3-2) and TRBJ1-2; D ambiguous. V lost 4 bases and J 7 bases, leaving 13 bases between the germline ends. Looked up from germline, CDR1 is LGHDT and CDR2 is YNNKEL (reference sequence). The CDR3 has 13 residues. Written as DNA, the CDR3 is TGTGCCAGCAGCCCCCTAGGGATCCGTGGCTACACCTTC. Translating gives CASSPLGIRGYTF.

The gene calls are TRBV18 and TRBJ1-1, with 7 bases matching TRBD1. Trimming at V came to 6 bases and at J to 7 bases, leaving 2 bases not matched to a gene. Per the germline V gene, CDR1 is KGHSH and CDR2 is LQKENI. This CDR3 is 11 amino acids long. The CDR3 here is CASSDRHEAFF. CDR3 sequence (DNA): TGTGCCAGCTCGGACAGGCATGAAGCTTTCTTT.